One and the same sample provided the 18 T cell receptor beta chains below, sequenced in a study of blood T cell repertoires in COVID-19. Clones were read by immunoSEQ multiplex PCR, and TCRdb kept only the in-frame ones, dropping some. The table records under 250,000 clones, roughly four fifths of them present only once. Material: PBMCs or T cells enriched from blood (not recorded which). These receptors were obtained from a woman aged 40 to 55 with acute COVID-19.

CDR3 sequence reads: CASSSRDRANYGYTF. In nucleotides, the CDR3 is TGTGCCAGCAGTTCTCGGGACAGGGCCAACTATGGCTACACCTTC. J is TRBJ1-2 and V is TRBV27; 9 bases line up with TRBD1. CDR1 is MNHEY, CDR2 SMNVEV, per germline (reference sequence). Trimming took 4 bases from V and 2 from J; bases not matched to a gene: 5. The CDR3 covers 15 residues.

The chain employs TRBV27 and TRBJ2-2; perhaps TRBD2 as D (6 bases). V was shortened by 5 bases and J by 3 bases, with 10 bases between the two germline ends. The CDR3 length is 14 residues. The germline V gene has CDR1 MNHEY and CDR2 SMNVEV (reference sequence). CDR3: CASSTGLHTGELFF. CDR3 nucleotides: TGTGCCAGCAGTACGGGACTTCACACCGGGGAGCTGTTTTTT.

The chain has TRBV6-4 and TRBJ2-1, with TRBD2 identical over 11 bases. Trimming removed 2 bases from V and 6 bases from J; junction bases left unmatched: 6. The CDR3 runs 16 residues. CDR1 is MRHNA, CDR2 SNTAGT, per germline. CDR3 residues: CASSDPGLAARNEQFF. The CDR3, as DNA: TGTGCCAGCAGTGACCCGGGACTAGCGGCCCGCAATGAGCAGTTCTTC.

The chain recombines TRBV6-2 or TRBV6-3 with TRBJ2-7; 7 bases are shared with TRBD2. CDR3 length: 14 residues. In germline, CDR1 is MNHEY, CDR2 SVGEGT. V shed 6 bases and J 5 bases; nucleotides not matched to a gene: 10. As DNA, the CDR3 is TGTGCCAGCAGCCGACCGGGCCGGGGGGACGAGCAGTACTTC. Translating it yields CASSRPGRGDEQYF.

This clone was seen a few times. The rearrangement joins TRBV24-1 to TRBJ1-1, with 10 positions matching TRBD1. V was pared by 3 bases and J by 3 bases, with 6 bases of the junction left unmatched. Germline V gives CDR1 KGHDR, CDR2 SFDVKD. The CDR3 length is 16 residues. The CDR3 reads CATSDARTGGDTEAFF. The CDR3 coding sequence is TGTGCCACCAGTGATGCTCGGACAGGGGGTGACACTGAAGCTTTCTTT.

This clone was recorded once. The DNA of the CDR3 is TGTGCCAGCAGCTCTCTTTGGAGGGGTACCTATGGCTACACCTTC. This gives the protein CASSSLWRGTYGYTF. V gene TRBV11-2 combines with J gene TRBJ1-2, with a possible D match to TRBD1 (5 bases). The CDR3 loop spans 15 amino acids. Trimming left V 4 bases short and J 4 bases short, with 16 bases between. Germline loops: CDR1 SGHAT, CDR2 FQNNGV. Full variable domain (remainder filled in from reference TRBV11-2 and TRBJ1-2): EAGVAQSPRYKIIEKRQSVAFWCNPISGHATLYWYQQILGQGPKLLIQFQNNGVVDDSQLPKDRFSAERLKGVDSTLKIQPAKLEDSAVYLCASSSLWRGTYGYTFGSGTRLTVV.

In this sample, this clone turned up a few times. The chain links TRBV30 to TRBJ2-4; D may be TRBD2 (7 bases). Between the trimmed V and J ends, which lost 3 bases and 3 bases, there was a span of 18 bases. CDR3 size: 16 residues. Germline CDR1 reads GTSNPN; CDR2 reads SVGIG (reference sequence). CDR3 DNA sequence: TGTGCCTGGAGAACAAGGGGGGGCCGAGGCAAAAACATTCAGTACTTC. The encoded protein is CAWRTRGGRGKNIQYF. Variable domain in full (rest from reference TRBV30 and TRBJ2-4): SQTIHQWPATLVQPVGSPLSLECTVEGTSNPNLYWYRQAAGRGLQLLFYSVGIGQISSEVPQNLSASRPQDRQFILSSKKLLLSDSGFYLCAWRTRGGRGKNIQYFGAGTRLSVL.

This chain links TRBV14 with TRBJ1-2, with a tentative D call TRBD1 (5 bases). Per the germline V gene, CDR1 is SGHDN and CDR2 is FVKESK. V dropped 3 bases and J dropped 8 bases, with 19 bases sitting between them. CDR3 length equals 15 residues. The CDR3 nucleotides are TGTGCCAGCAGCCATTTTCAGGGCGGCGACGTGGGCTACACCTTC. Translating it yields CASSHFQGGDVGYTF.

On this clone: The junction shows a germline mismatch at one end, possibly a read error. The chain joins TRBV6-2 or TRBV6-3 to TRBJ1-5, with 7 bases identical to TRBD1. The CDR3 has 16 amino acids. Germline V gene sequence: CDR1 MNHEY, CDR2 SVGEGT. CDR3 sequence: CASSHSDRTGNQPQHF. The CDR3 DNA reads TGTGCCAGCAGTCACTCGGACAGGACGGGCAATCAGCCCCAGCATTTT.

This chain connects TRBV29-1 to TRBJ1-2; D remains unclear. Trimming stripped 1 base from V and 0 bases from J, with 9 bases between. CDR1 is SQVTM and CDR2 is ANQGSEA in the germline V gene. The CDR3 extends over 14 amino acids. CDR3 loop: CSVEVGSTNYGYTF. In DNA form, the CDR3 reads TGCAGCGTTGAAGTGGGCAGCACTAACTATGGCTACACCTTC.

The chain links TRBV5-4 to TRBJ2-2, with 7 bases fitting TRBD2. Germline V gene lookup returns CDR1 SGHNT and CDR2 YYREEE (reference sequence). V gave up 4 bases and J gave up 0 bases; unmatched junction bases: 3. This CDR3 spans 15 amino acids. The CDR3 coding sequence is TGTGCCAGCAGCCCCGGGACTACGAACACCGGGGAGCTGTTTTTT. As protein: CASSPGTTNTGELFF. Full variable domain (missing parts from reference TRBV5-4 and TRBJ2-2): ETGVTQSPTHLIKTRGQQVTLRCSSQSGHNTVSWYQQALGQGPQFIFQYYREEENGRGNFPPRFSGLQFPNYSSELNVNALELDDSALYLCASSPGTTNTGELFFGEGSRLTVL.

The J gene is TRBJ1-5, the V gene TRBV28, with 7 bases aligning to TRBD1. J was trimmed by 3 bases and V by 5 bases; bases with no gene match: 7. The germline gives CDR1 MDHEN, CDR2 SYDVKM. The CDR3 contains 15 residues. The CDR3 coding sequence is TGTGCCAGCAGTGTGACAGGGCCTTCCAATCAGCCCCAGCATTTT. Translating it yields CASSVTGPSNQPQHF.

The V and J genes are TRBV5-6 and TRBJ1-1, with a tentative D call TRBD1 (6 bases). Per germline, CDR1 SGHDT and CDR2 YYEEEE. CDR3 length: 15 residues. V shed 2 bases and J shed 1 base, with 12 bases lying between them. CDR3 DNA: TGTGCCAGCAGCTTCGAGGGGGAACGGAACACTGAAGCTTTCTTT. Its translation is CASSFEGERNTEAFF.

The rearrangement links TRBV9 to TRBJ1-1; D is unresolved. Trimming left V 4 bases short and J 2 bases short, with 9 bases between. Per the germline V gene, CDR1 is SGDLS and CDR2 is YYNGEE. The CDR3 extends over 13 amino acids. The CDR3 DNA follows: TGTGCCAGCAGCATAACAGTTAACACTGAAGCTTTCTTT. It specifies CASSITVNTEAFF.

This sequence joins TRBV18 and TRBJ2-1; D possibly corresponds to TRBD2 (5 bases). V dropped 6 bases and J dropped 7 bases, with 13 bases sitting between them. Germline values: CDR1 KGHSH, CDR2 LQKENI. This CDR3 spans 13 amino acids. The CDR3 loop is CASSPTWENEQFF. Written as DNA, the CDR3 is TGTGCCAGCTCCCCCACCTGGGAGAATGAGCAGTTCTTC.

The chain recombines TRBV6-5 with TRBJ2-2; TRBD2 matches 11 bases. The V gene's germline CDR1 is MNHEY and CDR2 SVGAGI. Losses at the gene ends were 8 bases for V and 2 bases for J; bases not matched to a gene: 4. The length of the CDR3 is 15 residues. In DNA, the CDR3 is TGTGCCAGCTCCGGGACTAGCGGAAACACCGGGGAGCTGTTTTTT. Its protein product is CASSGTSGNTGELFF.

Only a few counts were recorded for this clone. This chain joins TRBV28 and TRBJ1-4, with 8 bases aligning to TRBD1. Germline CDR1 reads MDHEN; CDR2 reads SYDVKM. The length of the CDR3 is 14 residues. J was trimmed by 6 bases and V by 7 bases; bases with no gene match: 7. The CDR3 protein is CASTQAGGDEKLFF. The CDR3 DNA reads TGTGCCAGCACCCAAGCAGGGGGCGATGAAAAACTGTTTTTT.

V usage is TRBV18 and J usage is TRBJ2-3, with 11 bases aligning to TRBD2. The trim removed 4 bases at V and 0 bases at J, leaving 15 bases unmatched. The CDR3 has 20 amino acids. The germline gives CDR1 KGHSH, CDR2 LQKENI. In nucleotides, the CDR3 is TGTGCCAGCTCACAGGACCGACCGGGACTAGCGGCCCCTAGCACAGATACGCAGTATTTT. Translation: CASSQDRPGLAAPSTDTQYF.